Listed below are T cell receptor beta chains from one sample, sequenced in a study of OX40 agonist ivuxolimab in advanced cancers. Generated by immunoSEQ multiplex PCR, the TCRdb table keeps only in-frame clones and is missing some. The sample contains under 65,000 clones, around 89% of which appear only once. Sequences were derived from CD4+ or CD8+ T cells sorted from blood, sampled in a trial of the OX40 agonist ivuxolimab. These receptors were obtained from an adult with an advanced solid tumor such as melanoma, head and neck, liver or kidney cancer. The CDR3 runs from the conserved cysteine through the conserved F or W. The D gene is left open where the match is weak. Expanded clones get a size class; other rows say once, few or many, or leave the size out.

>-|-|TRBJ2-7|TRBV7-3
CASSFNVQGDYEQYF
TGTGCCAGCAGCTTTAACGTACAAGGTGACTACGAGCAGTACTTC
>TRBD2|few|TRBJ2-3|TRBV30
CAWERESADTQYF
TGTGCCTGGGAGCGGGAGTCCGCAGATACGCAGTATTTT
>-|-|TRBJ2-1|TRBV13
CASSKRDFTREGQFF
TGTGCCAGCAGCAAAAGGGACTTCACCCGCGAAGGGCAGTTCTTC
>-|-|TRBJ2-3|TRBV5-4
CASGGALMSTDTQYF
TGTGCCAGTGGGGGGGCTCTCATGAGCACAGATACGCAGTATTTT
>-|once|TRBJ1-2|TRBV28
CASSLCMQGCGYTF
TGTGCCAGCAGTTTATGCATGCAGGGCTGTGGCTACACCTTC
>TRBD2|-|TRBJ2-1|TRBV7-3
CASSLILAGANEQFF
TGTGCCAGCAGCTTAATCCTAGCGGGAGCGAATGAGCAGTTCTTC
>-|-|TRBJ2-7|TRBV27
CASSWGTLYEQYF
TGTGCCAGCAGTTGGGGGACCCTTTACGAGCAGTACTTC
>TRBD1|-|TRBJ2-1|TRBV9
CASSVGTGSSYNEQFF
TGTGCCAGCAGCGTCGGGACAGGGAGCTCCTACAATGAGCAGTTCTTC
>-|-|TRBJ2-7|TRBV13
CASSLGGTRGDEQYF
TGTGCCAGCAGCTTAGGGGGGACCCGAGGGGACGAGCAGTACTTC
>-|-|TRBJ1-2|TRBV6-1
CASSDYLYGYTF
TGTGCCAGCAGTGATTACCTTTATGGCTACACCTTC
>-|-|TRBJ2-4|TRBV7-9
CASSLVSGRQDIQYF
TGTGCCAGCAGCTTAGTTAGCGGCCGCCAGGACATTCAGTACTTC
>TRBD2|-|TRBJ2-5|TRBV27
CASGGRARETQYF
TGTGCCAGTGGCGGGAGGGCCCGGGAGACCCAGTACTTC
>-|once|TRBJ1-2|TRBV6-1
CATQDSASSYGYTF
TGTGCCACCCAGGACAGCGCTTCATCCTATGGCTACACCTTC
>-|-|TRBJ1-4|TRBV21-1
CASLRDRSEKLFF
TGTGCCAGCCTCAGGGATCGATCTGAAAAACTGTTTTTT
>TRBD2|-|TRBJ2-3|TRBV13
CASSSGLAGDTQYF
TGTGCCAGCAGCTCCGGACTAGCGGGGGATACGCAGTATTTT
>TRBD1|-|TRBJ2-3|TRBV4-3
CASSQDGQGPTDTQYF
TGCGCCAGCAGCCAAGACGGACAGGGACCCACAGATACGCAGTATTTT
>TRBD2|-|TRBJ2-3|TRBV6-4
CASSTGTSTTDTQYF
TGTGCCAGCAGTACCGGGACTAGCACTACAGATACGCAGTATTTT
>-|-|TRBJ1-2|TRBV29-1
CSGTDNYGYTF
TGCAGCGGGACTGATAACTATGGCTACACCTTC
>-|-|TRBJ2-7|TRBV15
CATSSNKGTQYYEQYF
TGTGCCACCAGCAGTAACAAGGGCACCCAATACTACGAGCAGTACTTC
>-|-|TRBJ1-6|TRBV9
CASSGGDKNSPLHF
TGTGCCAGCAGCGGGGGGGACAAAAATTCACCCCTCCACTTT
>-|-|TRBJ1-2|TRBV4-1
CASSPGLTAVYGYTF
TGCGCCAGCAGCCCCGGACTGACTGCGGTTTATGGCTACACCTTC
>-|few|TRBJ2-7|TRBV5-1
CASSLAGGVSEQYF
TGCGCCAGCAGCTTGGCAGGGGGGGTGAGTGAGCAGTACTTC
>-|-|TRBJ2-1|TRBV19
CASSPRLGHNEQFF
TGTGCCAGTAGTCCAAGACTGGGACACAATGAGCAGTTCTTC
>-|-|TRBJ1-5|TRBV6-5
CASSYTSGGQPQHF
TGTGCCAGCAGTTACACGTCCGGGGGTCAGCCCCAGCATTTT